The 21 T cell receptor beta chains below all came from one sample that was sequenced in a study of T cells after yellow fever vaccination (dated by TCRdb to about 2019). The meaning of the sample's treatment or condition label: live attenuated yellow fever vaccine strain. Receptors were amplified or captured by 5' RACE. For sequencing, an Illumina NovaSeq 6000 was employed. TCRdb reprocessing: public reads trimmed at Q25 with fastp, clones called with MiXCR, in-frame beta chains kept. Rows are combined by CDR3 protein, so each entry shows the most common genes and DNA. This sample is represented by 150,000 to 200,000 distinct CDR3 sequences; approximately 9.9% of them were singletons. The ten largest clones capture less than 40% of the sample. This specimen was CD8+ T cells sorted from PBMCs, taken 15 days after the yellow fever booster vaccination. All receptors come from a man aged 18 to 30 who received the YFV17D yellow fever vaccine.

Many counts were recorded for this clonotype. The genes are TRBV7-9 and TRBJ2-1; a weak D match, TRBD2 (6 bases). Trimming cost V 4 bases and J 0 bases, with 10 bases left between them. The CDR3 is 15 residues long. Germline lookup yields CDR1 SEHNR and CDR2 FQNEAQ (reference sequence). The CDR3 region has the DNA TGTGCCAGCAGCTCTGGGGGGAGCTCCTACAATGAGCAGTTCTTC. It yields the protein CASSSGGSSYNEQFF.

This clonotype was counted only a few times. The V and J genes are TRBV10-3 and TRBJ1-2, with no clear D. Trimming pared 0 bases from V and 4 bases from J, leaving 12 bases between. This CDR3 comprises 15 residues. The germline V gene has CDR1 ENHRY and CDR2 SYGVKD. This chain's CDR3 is CAISESIGGIYGYTF. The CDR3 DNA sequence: TGTGCCATCAGTGAGTCGATCGGAGGGATCTATGGCTACACCTTC.

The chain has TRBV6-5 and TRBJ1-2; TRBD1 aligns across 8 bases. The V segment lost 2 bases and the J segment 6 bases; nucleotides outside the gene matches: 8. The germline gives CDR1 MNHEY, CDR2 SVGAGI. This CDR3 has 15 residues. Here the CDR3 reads CASSYHRQGLDGYTF. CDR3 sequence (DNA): TGTGCCAGCAGTTACCACCGACAGGGGCTTGATGGCTACACCTTC.

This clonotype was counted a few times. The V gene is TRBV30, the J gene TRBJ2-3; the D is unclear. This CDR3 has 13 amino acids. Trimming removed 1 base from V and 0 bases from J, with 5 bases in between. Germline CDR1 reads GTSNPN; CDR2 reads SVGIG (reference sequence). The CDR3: CAWSEDSTDTQYF. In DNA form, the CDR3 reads TGTGCCTGGAGTGAGGATAGCACAGATACGCAGTATTTT.

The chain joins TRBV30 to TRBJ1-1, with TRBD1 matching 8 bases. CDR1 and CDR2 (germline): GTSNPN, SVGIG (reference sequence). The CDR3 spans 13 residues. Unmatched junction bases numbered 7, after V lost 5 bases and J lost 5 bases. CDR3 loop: CAWGDRGLTEAFF. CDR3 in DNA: TGTGCCTGGGGAGACAGGGGATTGACTGAAGCTTTCTTT.

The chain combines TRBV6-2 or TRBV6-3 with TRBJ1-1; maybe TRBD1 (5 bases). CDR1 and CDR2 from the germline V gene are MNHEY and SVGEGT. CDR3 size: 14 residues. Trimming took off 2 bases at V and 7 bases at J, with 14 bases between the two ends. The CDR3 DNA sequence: TGTGCCAGCAGTTACGGGGGGGGTGGCGTTGAAGCTTTCTTT. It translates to CASSYGGGGVEAFF.

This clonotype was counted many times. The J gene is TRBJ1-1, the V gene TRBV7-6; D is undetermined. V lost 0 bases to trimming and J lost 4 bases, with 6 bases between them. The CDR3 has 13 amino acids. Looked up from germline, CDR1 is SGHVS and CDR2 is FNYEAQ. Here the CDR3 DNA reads TGTGCCAGCAGCTTAGCGGAGGGCACTGAAGCTTTCTTT. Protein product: CASSLAEGTEAFF. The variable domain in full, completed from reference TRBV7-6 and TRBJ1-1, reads GAGVSQSPRYKVTKRGQDVALRCDPISGHVSLYWYRQALGQGPEFLTYFNYEAQQDKSGLPNDRFSAERPEGSISTLTIQRTEQRDSAMYRCASSLAEGTEAFFGQGTRLTVV.

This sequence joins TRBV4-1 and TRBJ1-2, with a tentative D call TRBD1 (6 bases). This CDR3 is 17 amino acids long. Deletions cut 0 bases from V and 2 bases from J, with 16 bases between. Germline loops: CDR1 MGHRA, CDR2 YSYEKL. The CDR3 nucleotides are TGCGCCAGCAGCCAAGACCGATATACAGGGATAAACTATGGCTACACCTTC. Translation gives CASSQDRYTGINYGYTF.

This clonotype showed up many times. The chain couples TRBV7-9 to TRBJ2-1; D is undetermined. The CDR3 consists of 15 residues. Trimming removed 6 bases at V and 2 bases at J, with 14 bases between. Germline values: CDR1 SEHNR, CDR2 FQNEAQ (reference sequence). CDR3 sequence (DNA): TGTGCCAGCAGAGACCAGGTATACCCCTACAATGAGCAGTTCTTC. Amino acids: CASRDQVYPYNEQFF.

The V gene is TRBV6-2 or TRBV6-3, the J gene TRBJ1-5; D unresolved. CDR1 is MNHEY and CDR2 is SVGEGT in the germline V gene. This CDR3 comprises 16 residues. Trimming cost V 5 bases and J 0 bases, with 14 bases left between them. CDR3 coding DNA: TGTGCCAGCAGTCCAAAGGCGCGAGGTAGCAATCAGCCCCAGCATTTT. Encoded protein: CASSPKARGSNQPQHF.

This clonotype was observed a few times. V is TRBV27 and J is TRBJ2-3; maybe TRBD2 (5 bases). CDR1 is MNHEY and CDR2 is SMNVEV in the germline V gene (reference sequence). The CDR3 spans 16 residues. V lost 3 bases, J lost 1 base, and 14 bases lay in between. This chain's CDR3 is CASSFRASAGTDTQYF. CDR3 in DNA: TGTGCCAGCAGTTTCCGGGCTTCAGCGGGCACAGATACGCAGTATTTT.

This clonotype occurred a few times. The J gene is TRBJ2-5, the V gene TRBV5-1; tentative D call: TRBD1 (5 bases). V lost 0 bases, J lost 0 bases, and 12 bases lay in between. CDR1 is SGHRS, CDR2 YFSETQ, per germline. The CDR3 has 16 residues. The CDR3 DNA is TGCGCCAGCAGCTTGGCCCAGGGCTTTTACCAAGAGACCCAGTACTTC. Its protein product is CASSLAQGFYQETQYF.

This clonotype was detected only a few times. The CDR3 DNA sequence: TGTGCCAGCAGTTACGGGACTAGCAATGAGCAGTTCTTC. This codes for CASSYGTSNEQFF. The J gene is TRBJ2-1, the V gene TRBV6-2 or TRBV6-3; 8 nucleotides match TRBD2. This CDR3 is built from 13 residues. The germline V gene has CDR1 MNHEY and CDR2 SVGEGT. With 2 bases clipped from V and 6 bases from J, the junction kept 0 bases outside the gene matches.

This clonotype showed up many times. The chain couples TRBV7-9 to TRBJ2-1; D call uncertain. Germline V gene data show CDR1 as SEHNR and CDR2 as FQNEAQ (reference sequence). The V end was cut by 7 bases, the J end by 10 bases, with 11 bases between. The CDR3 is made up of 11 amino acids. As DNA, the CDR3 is TGTGCCAGCACCTGGTTTGGCGAGCAGTTCTTC. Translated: CASTWFGEQFF.

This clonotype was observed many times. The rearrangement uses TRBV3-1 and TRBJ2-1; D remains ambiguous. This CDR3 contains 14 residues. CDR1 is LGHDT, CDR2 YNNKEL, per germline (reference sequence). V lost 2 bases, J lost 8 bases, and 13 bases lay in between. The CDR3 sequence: CASSQPGNPHEQFF. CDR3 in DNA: TGTGCCAGCAGCCAACCCGGCAACCCCCATGAGCAGTTCTTC.

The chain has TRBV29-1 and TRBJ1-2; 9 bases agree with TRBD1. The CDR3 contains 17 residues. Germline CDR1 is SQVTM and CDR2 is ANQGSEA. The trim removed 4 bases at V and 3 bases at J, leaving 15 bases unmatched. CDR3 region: CSVVVNDRGFTDYGYTF. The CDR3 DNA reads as TGCAGCGTTGTAGTAAATGACAGGGGGTTTACGGACTATGGCTACACCTTC.

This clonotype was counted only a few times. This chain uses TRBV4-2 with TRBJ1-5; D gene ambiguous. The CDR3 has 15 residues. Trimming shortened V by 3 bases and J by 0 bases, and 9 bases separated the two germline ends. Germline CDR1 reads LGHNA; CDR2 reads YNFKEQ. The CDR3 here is CASSHPGYSNQPQHF. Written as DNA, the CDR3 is TGTGCCAGCAGCCACCCCGGGTATAGCAATCAGCCCCAGCATTTT.

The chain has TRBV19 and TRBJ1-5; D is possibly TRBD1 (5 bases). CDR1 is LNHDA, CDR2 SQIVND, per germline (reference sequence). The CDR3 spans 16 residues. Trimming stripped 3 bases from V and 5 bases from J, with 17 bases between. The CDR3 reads CASSIGSLGRDQPQHF. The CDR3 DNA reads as TGTGCCAGTAGTATCGGAAGTTTGGGACGGGATCAGCCCCAGCATTTT.

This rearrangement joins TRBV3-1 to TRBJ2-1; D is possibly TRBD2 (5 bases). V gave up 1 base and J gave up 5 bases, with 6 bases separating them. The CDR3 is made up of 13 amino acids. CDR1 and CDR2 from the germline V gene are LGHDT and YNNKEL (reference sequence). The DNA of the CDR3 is TGTGCCAGCAGCCAAGGACTACACAATGAGCAGTTCTTC. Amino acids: CASSQGLHNEQFF.

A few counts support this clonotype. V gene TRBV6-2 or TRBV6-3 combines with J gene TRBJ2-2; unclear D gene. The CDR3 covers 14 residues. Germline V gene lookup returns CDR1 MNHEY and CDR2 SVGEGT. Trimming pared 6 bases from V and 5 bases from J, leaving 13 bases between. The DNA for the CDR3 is TGTGCCAGCAGCGACGTAAAGGGTACCGGGGAGCTGTTTTTT. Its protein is CASSDVKGTGELFF.

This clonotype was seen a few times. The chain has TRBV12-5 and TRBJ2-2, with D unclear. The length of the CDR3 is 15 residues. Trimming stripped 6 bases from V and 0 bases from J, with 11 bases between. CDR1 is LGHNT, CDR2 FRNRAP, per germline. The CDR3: CASGQGGANTGELFF. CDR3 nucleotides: TGTGCTAGTGGACAAGGTGGGGCGAACACCGGGGAGCTGTTTTTT.